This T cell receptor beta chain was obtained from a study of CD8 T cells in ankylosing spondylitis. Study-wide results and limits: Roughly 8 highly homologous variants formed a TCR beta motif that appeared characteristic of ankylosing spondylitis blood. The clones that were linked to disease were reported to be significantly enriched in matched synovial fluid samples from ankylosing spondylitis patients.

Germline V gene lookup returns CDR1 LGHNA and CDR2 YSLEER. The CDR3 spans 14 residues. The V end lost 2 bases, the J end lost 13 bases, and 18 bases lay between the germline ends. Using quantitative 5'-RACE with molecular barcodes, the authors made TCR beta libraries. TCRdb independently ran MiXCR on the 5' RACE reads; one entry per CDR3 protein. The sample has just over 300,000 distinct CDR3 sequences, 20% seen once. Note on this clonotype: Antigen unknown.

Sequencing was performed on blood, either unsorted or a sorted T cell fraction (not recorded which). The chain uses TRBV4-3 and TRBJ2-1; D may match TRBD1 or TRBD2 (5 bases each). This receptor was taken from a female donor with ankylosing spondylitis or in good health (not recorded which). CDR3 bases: TGCGCCAGCAGCCAAACCAGGGATACGGGGCCCCAGTTCTTC. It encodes CASSQTRDTGPQFF.